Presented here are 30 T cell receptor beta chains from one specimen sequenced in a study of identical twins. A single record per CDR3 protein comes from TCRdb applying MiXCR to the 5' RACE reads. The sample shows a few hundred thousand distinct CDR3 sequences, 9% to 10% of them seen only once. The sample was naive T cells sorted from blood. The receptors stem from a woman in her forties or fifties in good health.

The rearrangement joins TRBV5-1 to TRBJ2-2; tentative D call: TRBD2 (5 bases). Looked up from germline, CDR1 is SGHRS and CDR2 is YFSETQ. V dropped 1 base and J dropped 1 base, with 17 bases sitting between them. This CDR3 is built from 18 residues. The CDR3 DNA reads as TGCGCCAGCAGCTTGCTCGAAGGGAGTGGTGGGAACACCGGGGAGCTGTTTTTT. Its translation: CASSLLEGSGGNTGELFF.

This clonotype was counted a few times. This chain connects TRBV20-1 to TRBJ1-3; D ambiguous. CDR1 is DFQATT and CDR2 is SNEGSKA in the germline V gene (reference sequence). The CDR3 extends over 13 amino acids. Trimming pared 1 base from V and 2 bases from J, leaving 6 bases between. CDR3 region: CSARVGTGNTIYF. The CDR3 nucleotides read TGCAGTGCTAGAGTCGGCACTGGAAACACCATATATTTT.

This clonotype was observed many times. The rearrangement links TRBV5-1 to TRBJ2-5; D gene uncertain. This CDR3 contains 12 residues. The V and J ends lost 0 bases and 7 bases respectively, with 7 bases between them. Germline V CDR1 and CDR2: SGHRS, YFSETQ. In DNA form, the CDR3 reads TGCGCCAGCAGCTTGGTAGTCGGGACCCAGTACTTC. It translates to CASSLVVGTQYF.

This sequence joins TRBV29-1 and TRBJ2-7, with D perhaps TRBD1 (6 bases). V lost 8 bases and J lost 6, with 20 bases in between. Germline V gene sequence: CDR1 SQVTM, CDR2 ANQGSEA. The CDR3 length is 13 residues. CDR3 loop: CSTEVTGSGEQYF. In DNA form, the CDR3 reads TGCAGCACCGAGGTGACAGGTTCGGGCGAGCAGTACTTC.

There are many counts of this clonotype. CDR3 in amino acids: CATSDPGTGHQPQHF. The DNA of the CDR3 is TGTGCCACCAGTGACCCCGGGACAGGGCATCAGCCCCAGCATTTT. The chain joins TRBV24-1 to TRBJ1-5, with 9 positions matching TRBD1. The CDR3 covers 15 residues. CDR1 is KGHDR, CDR2 SFDVKD, per germline. V gave up 4 bases and J gave up 5 bases; unmatched junction bases: 5.

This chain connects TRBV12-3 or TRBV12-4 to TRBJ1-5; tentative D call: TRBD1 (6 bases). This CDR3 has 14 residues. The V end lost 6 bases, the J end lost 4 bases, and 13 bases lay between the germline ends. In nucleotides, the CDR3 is TGTGCCAGCAGCGTCGGACAGCTAAATCAGCCCCAGCATTTT. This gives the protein CASSVGQLNQPQHF.

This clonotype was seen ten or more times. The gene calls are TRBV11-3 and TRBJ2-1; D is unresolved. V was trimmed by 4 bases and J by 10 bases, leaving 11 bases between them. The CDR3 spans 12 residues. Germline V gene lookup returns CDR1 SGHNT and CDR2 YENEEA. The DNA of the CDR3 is TGTGCCAGCAGCTCCCTGGGCGACGAGCAGTTCTTC. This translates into CASSSLGDEQFF. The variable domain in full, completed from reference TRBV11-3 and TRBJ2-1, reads EAGVVQSPRYKIIEKKQPVAFWCNPISGHNTLYWYLQNLGQGPELLIRYENEEAVDDSQLPKDRFSAERLKGVDSTLKIQPAELGDSAVYLCASSSLGDEQFFGPGTRLTVL.

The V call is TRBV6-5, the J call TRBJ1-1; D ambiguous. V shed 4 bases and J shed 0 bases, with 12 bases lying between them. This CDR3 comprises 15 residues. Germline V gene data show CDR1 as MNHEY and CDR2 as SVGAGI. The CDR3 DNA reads TGTGCCAGCAGTTTAGGGAGGGCGGTGAACACTGAAGCTTTCTTT. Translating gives CASSLGRAVNTEAFF.

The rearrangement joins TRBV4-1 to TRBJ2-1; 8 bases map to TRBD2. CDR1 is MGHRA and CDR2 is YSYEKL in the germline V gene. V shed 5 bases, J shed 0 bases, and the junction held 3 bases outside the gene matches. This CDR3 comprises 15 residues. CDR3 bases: TGCGCCAGCAGCTGGAGCGGGAGCTCCTACAATGAGCAGTTCTTC. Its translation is CASSWSGSSYNEQFF.

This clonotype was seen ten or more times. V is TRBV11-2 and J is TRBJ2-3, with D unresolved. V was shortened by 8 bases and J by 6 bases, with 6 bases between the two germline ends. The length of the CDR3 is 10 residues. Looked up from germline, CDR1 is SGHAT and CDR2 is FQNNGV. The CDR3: CASGWDTQYF. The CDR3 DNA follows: TGTGCCAGCGGCTGGGATACGCAGTATTTT.

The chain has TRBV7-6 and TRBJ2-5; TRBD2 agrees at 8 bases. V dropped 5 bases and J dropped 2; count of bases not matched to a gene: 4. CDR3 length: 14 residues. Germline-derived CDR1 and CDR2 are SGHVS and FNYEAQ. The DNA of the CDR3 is TGTGCCAGCAGCCAACTAGCGGAGCAAGAGACCCAGTACTTC. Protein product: CASSQLAEQETQYF.

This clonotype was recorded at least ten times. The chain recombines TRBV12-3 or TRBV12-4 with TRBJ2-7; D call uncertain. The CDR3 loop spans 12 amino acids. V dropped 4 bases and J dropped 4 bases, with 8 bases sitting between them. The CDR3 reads CASSWGGYEQYF. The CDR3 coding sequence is TGTGCCAGCAGTTGGGGTGGGTACGAGCAGTACTTC.

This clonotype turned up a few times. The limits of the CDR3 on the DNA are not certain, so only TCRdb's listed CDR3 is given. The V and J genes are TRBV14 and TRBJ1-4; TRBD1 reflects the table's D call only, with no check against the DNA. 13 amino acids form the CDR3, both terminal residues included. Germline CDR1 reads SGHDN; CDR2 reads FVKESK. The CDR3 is CASSQVAYGATYF.

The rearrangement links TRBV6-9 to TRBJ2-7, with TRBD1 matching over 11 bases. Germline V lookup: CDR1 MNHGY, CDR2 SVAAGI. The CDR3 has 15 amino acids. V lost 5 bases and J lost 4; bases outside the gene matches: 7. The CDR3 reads CASSHPGQGVYEQYV. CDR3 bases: TGTGCCAGCAGTCATCCGGGACAGGGGGTTTACGAGCAGTACGTC.

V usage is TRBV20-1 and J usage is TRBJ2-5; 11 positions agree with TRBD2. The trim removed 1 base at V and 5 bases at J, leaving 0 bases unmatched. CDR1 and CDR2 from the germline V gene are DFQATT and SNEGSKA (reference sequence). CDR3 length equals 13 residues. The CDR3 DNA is TGCAGTGCTAGAGTAGCGGGGGGGGAGACCCAGTACTTC. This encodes CSARVAGGETQYF.

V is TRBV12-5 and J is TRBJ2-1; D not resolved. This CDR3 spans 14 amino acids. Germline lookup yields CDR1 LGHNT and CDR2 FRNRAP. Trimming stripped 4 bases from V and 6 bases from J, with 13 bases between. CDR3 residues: CASGSRFIPNEQFF. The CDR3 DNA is TGTGCTAGTGGTTCCCGGTTCATCCCCAATGAGCAGTTCTTC.

In DNA form, the CDR3 reads TGTGCCAGCACCATCGGGCGGGGGGCAGGACAAGAGACCCAGTACTTC. Translated, it gives CASTIGRGAGQETQYF. This chain uses TRBV13 with TRBJ2-5; 8 nucleotides agree with TRBD2. This CDR3 has 16 amino acids. The V gene's germline CDR1 is PRHDT and CDR2 FYEKMQ (reference sequence). V trimming: 7 bases; J trimming: 2 bases; junction bases outside the gene matches: 12.

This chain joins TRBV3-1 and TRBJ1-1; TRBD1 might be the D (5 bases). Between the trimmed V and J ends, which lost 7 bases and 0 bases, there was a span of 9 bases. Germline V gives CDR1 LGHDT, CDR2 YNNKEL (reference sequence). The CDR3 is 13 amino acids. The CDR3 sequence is CASKGRMNTEAFF. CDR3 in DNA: TGTGCCAGCAAGGGACGGATGAACACTGAAGCTTTCTTT. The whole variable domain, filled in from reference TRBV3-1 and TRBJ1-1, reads DTAVSQTPKYLVTQMGNDKSIKCEQNLGHDTMYWYKQDSKKFLKIMFSYNNKELIINETVPNRFSPKSPDKAHLNLHINSLELGDSAVYFCASKGRMNTEAFFGQGTRLTVV.

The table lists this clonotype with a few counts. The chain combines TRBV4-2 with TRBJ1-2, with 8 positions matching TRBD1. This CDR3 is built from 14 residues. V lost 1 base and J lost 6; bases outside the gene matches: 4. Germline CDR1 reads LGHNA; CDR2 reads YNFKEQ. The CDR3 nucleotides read TGTGCCAGCAGCCAAGGAGACAGGGGAGATGGCTACACCTTC. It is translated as CASSQGDRGDGYTF.

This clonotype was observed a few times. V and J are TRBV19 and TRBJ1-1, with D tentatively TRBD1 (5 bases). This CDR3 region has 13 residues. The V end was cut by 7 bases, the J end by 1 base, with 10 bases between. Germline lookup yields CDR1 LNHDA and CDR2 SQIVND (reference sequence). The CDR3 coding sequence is TGTGCCAGTACCACGACAGCGAACACTGAAGCTTTCTTT. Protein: CASTTTANTEAFF.

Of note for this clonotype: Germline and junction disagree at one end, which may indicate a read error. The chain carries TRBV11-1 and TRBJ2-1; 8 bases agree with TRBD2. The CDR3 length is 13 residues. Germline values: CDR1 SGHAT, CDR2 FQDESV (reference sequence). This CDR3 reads CASSLRLAGEFRF. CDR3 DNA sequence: TGTGCCAGCAGCTTGCGTCTAGCGGGCGAATTTCGCTTC.

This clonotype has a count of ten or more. The chain's CDR3 is CASSFDRAGATDTQYF. In DNA, the CDR3 is TGTGCCAGCAGCTTTGACCGCGCAGGGGCAACAGATACGCAGTATTTT. V is TRBV7-9 and J is TRBJ2-3, with a tentative D call TRBD1 (6 bases). Trimming left V 3 bases short and J 3 bases short, with 16 bases between. The CDR3 sequence is 16 residues long. Per the germline V gene, CDR1 is SEHNR and CDR2 is FQNEAQ (reference sequence).

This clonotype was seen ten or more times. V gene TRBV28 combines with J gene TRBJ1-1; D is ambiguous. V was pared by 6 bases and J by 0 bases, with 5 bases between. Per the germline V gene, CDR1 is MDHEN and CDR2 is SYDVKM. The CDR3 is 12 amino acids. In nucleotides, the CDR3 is TGTGCCAGCAGACGTTTGAACACTGAAGCTTTCTTT. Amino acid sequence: CASRRLNTEAFF.

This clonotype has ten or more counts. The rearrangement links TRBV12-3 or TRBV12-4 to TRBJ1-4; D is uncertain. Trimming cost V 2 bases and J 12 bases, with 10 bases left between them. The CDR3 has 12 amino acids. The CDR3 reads CASSLFASELFF. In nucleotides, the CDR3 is TGTGCCAGCAGTTTATTTGCTTCGGAACTGTTTTTT.

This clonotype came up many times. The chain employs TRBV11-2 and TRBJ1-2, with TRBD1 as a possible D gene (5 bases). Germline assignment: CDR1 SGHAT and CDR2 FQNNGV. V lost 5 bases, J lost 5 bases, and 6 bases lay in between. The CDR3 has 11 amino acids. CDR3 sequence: CASSGGYGYTF. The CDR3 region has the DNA TGTGCCAGCAGCGGGGGGTATGGCTACACCTTC. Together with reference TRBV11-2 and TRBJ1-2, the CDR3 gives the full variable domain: EAGVAQSPRYKIIEKRQSVAFWCNPISGHATLYWYQQILGQGPKLLIQFQNNGVVDDSQLPKDRFSAERLKGVDSTLKIQPAKLEDSAVYLCASSGGYGYTFGSGTRLTVV.

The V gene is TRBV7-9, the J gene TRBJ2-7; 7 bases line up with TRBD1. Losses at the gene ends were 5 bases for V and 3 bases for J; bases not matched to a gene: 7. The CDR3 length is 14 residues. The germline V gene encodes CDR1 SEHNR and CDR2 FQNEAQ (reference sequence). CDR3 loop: CASSPETGRYEQYF. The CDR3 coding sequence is TGTGCCAGCAGCCCCGAGACAGGGCGCTACGAGCAGTACTTC.

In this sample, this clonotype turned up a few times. CDR3 nucleotides: TGCAGTGCCAGTGACTCGTCGCATCAAGAGACCCAGTACTTC. Encoded protein: CSASDSSHQETQYF. This sequence joins TRBV20-1 and TRBJ2-5; the D is unclear. The germline V gene encodes CDR1 DFQATT and CDR2 SNEGSKA (reference sequence). Trimming took off 6 bases at V and 2 bases at J, with 16 bases between the two ends. The CDR3 is 14 residues long.

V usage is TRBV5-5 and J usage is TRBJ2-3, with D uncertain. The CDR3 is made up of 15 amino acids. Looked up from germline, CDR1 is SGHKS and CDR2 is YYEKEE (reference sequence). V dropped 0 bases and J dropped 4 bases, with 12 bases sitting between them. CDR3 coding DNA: TGTGCCAGCAGCTTGGACTCAAATGGGGCAGATACGCAGTATTTT. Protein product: CASSLDSNGADTQYF.

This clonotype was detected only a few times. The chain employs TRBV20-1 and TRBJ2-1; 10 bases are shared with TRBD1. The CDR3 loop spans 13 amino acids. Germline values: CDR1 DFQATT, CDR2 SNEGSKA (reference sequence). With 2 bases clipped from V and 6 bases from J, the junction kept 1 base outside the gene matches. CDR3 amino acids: CSARWDRGNEQFF. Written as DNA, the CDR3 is TGCAGTGCTAGATGGGACAGGGGCAATGAGCAGTTCTTC.

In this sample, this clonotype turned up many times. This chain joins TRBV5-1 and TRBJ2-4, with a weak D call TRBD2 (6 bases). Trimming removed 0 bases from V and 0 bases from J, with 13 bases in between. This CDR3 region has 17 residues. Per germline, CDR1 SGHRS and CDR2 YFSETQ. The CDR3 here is CASSLASSGLAKNIQYF. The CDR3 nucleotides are TGCGCCAGCAGCTTGGCCAGTTCGGGACTAGCCAAAAACATTCAGTACTTC.